This T cell receptor (beta chain) was captured in a study of cytomegalovirus exposure and HLA in healthy donors (dated by TCRdb to between 2016 and 2019). As for the study more broadly: An earlier analysis of approximately 640 of the donors reported approximately 270 Gb of sequence data and some 120 million unique TCR beta sequences from about 200 million T cells. Among about 370 genotyped donors of the cohort, an average of around 220,000 unique TCR beta nucleotide sequences was sequenced per donor, of which about 19% were non-productive. The study used immunosequencing to profile the T cell repertoires of approximately 630 subjects and linked those repertoires to cytomegalovirus serostatus. The number of typed donors differed by locus: roughly 620-630 for A, B, C, DRB1 and DQB1; approximately 520 for DQA1; around 610 for DPA1; and around 490 for DPB1. To predict cytomegalovirus infection status, the study combined high-throughput TCR immunosequencing, statistical association of individual TCRs with disease status, and machine learning. An early release covering more than 500 HLA-typed donors comprised about 300 gigabases of sequencing data and 85 million to 100 million unique TCR sequences. The study was designed to test whether signatures of past pathogen exposure could be identified by cataloging public T cell receptors. In an earlier analysis of about 590 of the donors, high-throughput TCR beta sequencing was used to judge whether each TCR beta V gene segment behaved as functional or pseudogenic. In a later analysis, previously published TCR beta repertoires from some 640 donors were re-analyzed and high-resolution HLA genotyping was added so that TCR occurrence patterns could be studied. Every discovery cohort repertoire had been produced on one sequencing platform. Donor age, sex, ethnicity and CMV serostatus were compiled together with the repertoire data. Of the roughly 430 genotyped donors, approximately 80% fell in the genetic ancestry cluster associated with self-reported Caucasian donors. A handful of DR-DQ haplotypes were treated as single units for association and clustering because of strong linkage in the cohort. Rather than using new phenotypic data, the later analysis identified candidate immune exposures from TCR beta sequences and from how often those sequences occurred across donors. A later genetic analysis took genome-wide SNP genotypes for about 65% of the roughly 670 donors and used that subset as a discovery cohort. Class I and class II HLA loci were covered by the typing at four-digit resolution. In addition to the first cohort of approximately 650 subjects, a separate validation cohort of 120 different subjects was used. On the study overall, not on this receptor specifically: The sequencing pipeline was judged likely to have produced a cluster of highly shared sequence variants as a technical artifact. An earlier analysis of approximately 540 of the donors showed that most TCR beta V segments appeared in productive rearrangements either about 87% or about 30% of the time, which broadly matched IMGT annotations. A few of the identified cytomegalovirus-associated TCR beta chains were confirmed in vitro to be specific for cytomegalovirus antigens. Cytomegalovirus status was reported to be diagnosed by the classifier with high specificity and sensitivity in both the original and validation cohorts. Presence/absence analyses assumed roughly uniform sequencing depth across donors, an assumption that may not hold. Several of the top co-occurrence clusters appeared to be linked to parvovirus B19, influenza, CMV and Epstein-Barr virus, according to a later analysis. According to a later analysis, most CMV-associated TCR beta chains appeared to be HLA-restricted, and the HLA associations seemed to be driven largely by CMV exposure. Most TCR sequences were seen in very few donors, while some public TCRs were found in many individuals. A later genetic analysis associated a missense DCLRE1C variant with V-gene and J-gene trimming of TCR beta chains, and an independent cohort replicated the association. A further reported finding was that TCR beta sequences accurately predicted the HLA-A and HLA-B alleles for most subjects in the first cohort. The study gave a list of some 150 TCR beta chains associated with cytomegalovirus. The only immune exposure information available for the cohort was CMV serostatus. Because counts were too low, 15 to 20 rarely observed V segments, including chromosome 9 orphons, were left out of the earlier analysis of a few hundred of the donors. In a later analysis, TCR association rates were found to vary across HLA loci, with the most associated TCRs seen for DRB1 alleles and the fewest for HLA-C alleles. Because HLA typing was unavailable for some donors at each locus, only the typed subset was used in association tests. When HLA alleles, especially DR and DQ, strongly co-occurred, attributing TCR associations to individual alleles was difficult. According to a later genetic analysis, donors in an Asian-associated ancestry cluster had fewer N-insertions in productive TCRs than the roughly 700-donor mean. This cohort had only TCR beta chains sequenced, and the lack of alpha or paired-chain data limited which features could be detected. Correlated functional status among segregating V segments might be attributable to linkage disequilibrium, but an unknown experimental factor could not be ruled out. The authors suggested that the approach could potentially be generalized to other disease states and immunological phenotypes. Some IMGT-functional V segments, including TRBV6-2 and TRBV6-3, could not be distinguished by the 87-base-pair reads and were therefore excluded. Compared with equally common non-associated chains, HLA-associated TCR beta chains in a later analysis were more clonally expanded and had lower generation probabilities. A later analysis associated about 16,000 TCR beta sequences with specific HLA alleles at a false discovery rate of 0.05.

The cohort was made up of approximately 670 healthy bone marrow donors. At the time of sampling, all cohort members were nominally healthy, though unrecorded immune exposures were likely present. The donor was CMV seropositive and was included in the group of 289 seropositive cohort members. Every donor gave a peripheral blood sample, and the peripheral blood mononuclear cells from that sample were used for TCR beta sequencing. The Qiagen DNeasy Blood Extraction Kit was used to extract genomic DNA from the blood cell samples. The germline V and J ends show losses of 4 bases and 2 bases respectively, and no gene match explains 7 bases of the junction. According to the germline V gene, CDR1 reads SGHRS and CDR2 reads YFSETQ. The CDR3 measures 15 amino acids from cysteine to phenylalanine. This entry keeps only the CDR3 DNA: 45 bases, framed from base 1. Libraries were built with the immunoSEQ multiplex PCR assay. For the multiplex PCR, a mixture combining 60 forward primers for TCR Vbeta segments and 13 reverse primers for TCR Jbeta segments was used. A multiplex PCR assay on genomic DNA amplified the CDR3 region of rearranged TCR beta genes. On the Illumina HiSeq System, the amplified TCR beta libraries were sequenced as 87-base-pair reads. The authors' pipeline ran thus. Across the 700 or so repertoires, a later analysis counted 60 million to 90 million unique TCR beta chains, some 11 million of which were shared by at least two donors. Raw reads were error-corrected and collapsed into unique sequences by a nearest-neighbor algorithm in which closely related sequences were merged to remove PCR and sequencing errors. To assign V, D and J gene segments, CDR3 sequences were aligned to IMGT reference sequences. For a sequence to be retained, a match of at least six nucleotides to both a V gene segment and a J gene segment was required. Rearrangements were called productive when the CDR3 lacked stop codons and stayed in frame with V and J; all others were non-productive. CDR3 was defined by IMGT convention, running from the second conserved V-encoded cysteine to the conserved J-encoded phenylalanine. In an earlier analysis of around 570 of the donors, sequences lacking an unambiguous match to a single V gene segment were excluded. An earlier analysis of some 500 of the donors classified V segments as functional when productive rearrangements were above 56.7% and as segregating when the standard deviation between donors was above 5%. A statistical classification framework was developed to diagnose cytomegalovirus status using the catalog of TCR beta chain sequences. V and J gene assignment, in a later analysis, came from comparing TCR nucleotide sequences with IMGT/GENE-DB human TR gene sequences. Using the TCRdist pipeline, a later analysis assigned CDR3 sequences along with most-parsimonious VDJ recombination scenarios. In a later analysis, every TCR beta chain was defined by the combination of its CDR3 amino acid sequence and its V-gene family, and reads without a unique V-gene family were dropped. To address suspected cross-contamination and a sequencing artifact, a later analysis removed roughly 640 highly shared, low-generation-probability nucleotide sequences. In a later analysis, a clonal expansion index for each public chain was calculated from normalized within-repertoire ranks of inferred template counts. Generation probabilities in a later analysis came from a VDJ recombination model fitted to out-of-frame rearrangements, and those results were checked against IGoR. In a later analysis, TCR-TCR, TCR-HLA and TCR-CMV co-occurrence was scored with hypergeometric tests, and a repertoire-size bias correction was applied to TCR pairs. A later analysis estimated false discovery rates by permuting HLA or CMV assignments 20 times. In a later analysis, co-occurring TCRs were grouped with DBSCAN, and TCRdist sequence similarity was added when clustering was performed within HLA-allele-positive subsets. Repertoires with fewer than 30,000 or more than 120,000 public chains, plus five repertoires with anomalous nucleotide sharing, were excluded from co-occurrence clustering. In TCRdb, the immuneACCESS table is reduced to in-frame sequences with V and J assigned. These tables do not hold every clone; where another copy was compared, an unresolved V gene accounts for under half, and the others remain unexplained. D and trimming come from the DNA, and the V and J calls and clone size come from that table. Within this sample are roughly 89,000 clones, with more than 55% of them counted one time only. Roughly 21% of the sample comes from the top ten.

As concerns this clone: There is no known antigen for this receptor. No base qualities exist here, and no much larger clone lies one base off it.

The chain joins TRBV5-1 to TRBJ2-3; TRBD1 fits 7 bases in the junction. The TCR originated in a woman in her fifties or sixties in good health and CMV-seropositive. Material: PBMCs. This receptor carries the CDR3 CASSPRDRHTDTQYF. The nucleotide sequence reads TGCGCCAGCAGCCCAAGGGACAGACACACAGATACGCAGTATTTT. Beyond the CDR3, the reference TRBV5-1 and TRBJ2-3 genes provide the residues; the full variable domain reads: KAGVTQTPRYLIKTRGQQVTLSCSPISGHRSVSWYQQTPGQGLQFLFEYFSETQRNKGNFPGRFSGRQFSNSRSEMNVSTLELGDSALYLCASSPRDRHTDTQYFGPGTRLTVL.